The rows below give T cell receptor beta chains drawn from one sample of a study of blood T cell repertoires in COVID-19. The table came from immunoSEQ multiplex PCR; TCRdb's copy has only in-frame clones and leaves some out. The sample has more than 140,000 clones, around 84% seen once. The material sequenced was peripheral blood. Source of these receptors: a woman aged 60-75 years with acute or convalescent COVID-19. CDR3s include the opening cysteine and the closing phenylalanine or tryptophan. The order of the fields is CDR3 protein, CDR3 DNA, clone size, D gene, J gene, V gene. D genes are given only for firm matches. Clone size, where shown, is once, few, many, or a class for clones that have expanded.

cdr3_aa: CASSQDTAGGSDTQYF
cdr3_nt: TGCGCCAGCAGCCAAGATACAGCGGGGGGCTCGGATACGCAGTATTTT
clone_size: .
d_call: TRBD2
j_call: TRBJ2-3
v_call: TRBV4-1

cdr3_aa: CAWSVRQDSPLHF
cdr3_nt: TGTGCCTGGAGTGTCCGACAGGATTCACCCCTCCACTTT
clone_size: .
d_call: .
j_call: TRBJ1-6
v_call: TRBV30

cdr3_aa: CASSGGSTKNIQYF
cdr3_nt: TGTGCCAGCAGCGGGGGCAGCACCAAAAACATTCAGTACTTC
clone_size: .
d_call: .
j_call: TRBJ2-4
v_call: TRBV5-4

cdr3_aa: CASSPRPGQGNLGSGANVLTF
cdr3_nt: TGTGCCAGCAGCCCGAGACCGGGACAGGGGAATCTTGGCTCTGGGGCCAACGTCCTGACTTTC
clone_size: few
d_call: TRBD1
j_call: TRBJ2-6
v_call: TRBV7-6

cdr3_aa: CAWSLRGTSGNQPQHF
cdr3_nt: TGTGCCTGGAGCCTACGGGGGACTTCGGGCAATCAGCCCCAGCATTTT
clone_size: few
d_call: .
j_call: TRBJ1-5
v_call: TRBV30

cdr3_aa: CASSLGDSYNSPLHF
cdr3_nt: TGTGCCAGCAGCTTAGGGGACTCCTATAATTCACCCCTCCACTTT
clone_size: .
d_call: .
j_call: TRBJ1-6
v_call: TRBV5-4

cdr3_aa: CAADRVNTEAFF
cdr3_nt: TGTGCCGCCGACAGGGTAAACACTGAAGCTTTCTTT
clone_size: .
d_call: TRBD1
j_call: TRBJ1-1
v_call: TRBV30

cdr3_aa: CASSIAGRDEQYF
cdr3_nt: TGTGCCAGCAGCATAGCGGGGCGAGACGAGCAGTACTTC
clone_size: .
d_call: TRBD2
j_call: TRBJ2-7
v_call: TRBV7-9

cdr3_aa: CASSLGTGTDTQYF
cdr3_nt: TGTGCCAGCAGCTTAGGGACAGGCACAGATACGCAGTATTTT
clone_size: .
d_call: .
j_call: TRBJ2-3
v_call: TRBV7-6

cdr3_aa: CASKGTNTGELFF
cdr3_nt: TGTGCCAGCAAGGGGACGAACACCGGGGAGCTGTTTTTT
clone_size: .
d_call: .
j_call: TRBJ2-2
v_call: TRBV27

cdr3_aa: CASSWGGGAQETQYF
cdr3_nt: TGTGCCAGTAGTTGGGGCGGGGGGGCCCAAGAGACCCAGTACTTC
clone_size: .
d_call: TRBD2
j_call: TRBJ2-5
v_call: TRBV19

cdr3_aa: CASSEDRDGDTQYF
cdr3_nt: TGTGCCAGCAGTGAGGACAGGGATGGAGATACGCAGTATTTT
clone_size: .
d_call: TRBD1
j_call: TRBJ2-3
v_call: TRBV6-4

cdr3_aa: CASSEALGRLRSGANVLTF
cdr3_nt: TGTGCCAGCAGTGAAGCGCTCGGGAGGCTTCGCTCTGGGGCCAACGTCCTGACTTTC
clone_size: .
d_call: TRBD2
j_call: TRBJ2-6
v_call: TRBV6-1

cdr3_aa: CATSRNPGEEKLFF
cdr3_nt: TGTGCCACCAGCAGGAATCCGGGAGAGGAAAAACTGTTTTTT
clone_size: .
d_call: .
j_call: TRBJ1-4
v_call: TRBV15

cdr3_aa: CASSRVRETQYF
cdr3_nt: TGTGCCAGCAGTCGGGTTCGGGAGACCCAGTACTTC
clone_size: once
d_call: .
j_call: TRBJ2-5
v_call: TRBV12-3/TRBV12-4

cdr3_aa: CASSLQGLAADTQYF
cdr3_nt: TGCGCCAGCAGCCTACAGGGACTAGCAGCAGATACGCAGTATTTT
clone_size: .
d_call: TRBD2
j_call: TRBJ2-3
v_call: TRBV5-1

cdr3_aa: CASSRSGGAQNTGELFF
cdr3_nt: TGTGCCAGCAGTCGAAGCGGGGGGGCCCAGAACACCGGGGAGCTGTTTTTT
clone_size: .
d_call: TRBD2
j_call: TRBJ2-2
v_call: TRBV6-6

cdr3_aa: CATSDPGVALRETQYF
cdr3_nt: TGTGCCACCAGTGATCCTGGAGTGGCCTTAAGGGAGACCCAGTACTTC
clone_size: .
d_call: .
j_call: TRBJ2-5
v_call: TRBV24-1

cdr3_aa: CASRNGDNSPLHF
cdr3_nt: TGTGCCAGCAGAAACGGGGATAATTCACCCCTCCACTTT
clone_size: .
d_call: .
j_call: TRBJ1-6
v_call: TRBV6-6

cdr3_aa: CASSRTESEAFF
cdr3_nt: TGTGCCAGCAGTAGGACAGAATCTGAAGCTTTCTTT
clone_size: .
d_call: .
j_call: TRBJ1-1
v_call: TRBV2

cdr3_aa: CASSLEAGGHYEQYF
cdr3_nt: TGTGCCAGCAGCTTAGAAGCGGGGGGCCACTACGAGCAGTACTTC
clone_size: .
d_call: TRBD2
j_call: TRBJ2-7
v_call: TRBV11-2

cdr3_aa: CASSSPGGWGEKLFF
cdr3_nt: TGTGCCAGCAGCTCCCCAGGGGGATGGGGTGAAAAACTGTTTTTT
clone_size: .
d_call: TRBD1
j_call: TRBJ1-4
v_call: TRBV7-2

cdr3_aa: CASLGPAGRYTF
cdr3_nt: TGTGCCAGCCTCGGGCCGGCAGGGCGCTACACCTTC
clone_size: few
d_call: .
j_call: TRBJ1-2
v_call: TRBV6-4

cdr3_aa: CASSKDRSTDTQYF
cdr3_nt: TGTGCCAGCAGTAAGGACAGAAGCACAGATACGCAGTATTTT
clone_size: .
d_call: .
j_call: TRBJ2-3
v_call: TRBV2

cdr3_aa: CASTVRAGGPGEQFF
cdr3_nt: TGTGCCAGCACCGTCAGAGCGGGGGGGCCCGGGGAGCAGTTCTTC
clone_size: .
d_call: TRBD2
j_call: TRBJ2-1
v_call: TRBV28

cdr3_aa: CASSAQEKNYGYTF
cdr3_nt: TGCGCCAGCAGCGCACAGGAGAAAAACTATGGCTACACCTTC
clone_size: .
d_call: .
j_call: TRBJ1-2
v_call: TRBV4-3

cdr3_aa: CASSSRSGGSAYNEQFF
cdr3_nt: TGTGCCAGCAGCTCTCGTAGCGGGGGGTCCGCCTACAATGAGCAGTTCTTC
clone_size: .
d_call: TRBD2
j_call: TRBJ2-1
v_call: TRBV13

cdr3_aa: CASSDGLAGEYEQYF
cdr3_nt: TGTGCCAGCAGCGACGGACTAGCGGGGGAGTACGAGCAGTACTTC
clone_size: .
d_call: TRBD2
j_call: TRBJ2-7
v_call: TRBV13

cdr3_aa: CASSEGTGSHGYTF
cdr3_nt: TGCGCCAGCAGCGAAGGGACAGGGTCCCATGGCTACACCTTC
clone_size: .
d_call: TRBD1
j_call: TRBJ1-2
v_call: TRBV5-1

cdr3_aa: CATTTDRPNSPLHF
cdr3_nt: TGTGCCACCACCACAGACAGGCCCAATTCACCCCTCCACTTT
clone_size: .
d_call: .
j_call: TRBJ1-6
v_call: TRBV15

cdr3_aa: CASSTFGTGGGGYTF
cdr3_nt: TGTGCCAGCAGTACATTCGGGACAGGGGGCGGGGGCTACACCTTC
clone_size: .
d_call: TRBD1
j_call: TRBJ1-2
v_call: TRBV28

cdr3_aa: CASNMRGNYEQYF
cdr3_nt: TGTGCCAGCAACATGCGGGGGAACTACGAGCAGTACTTC
clone_size: .
d_call: TRBD2
j_call: TRBJ2-7
v_call: TRBV28

cdr3_aa: CASRGLAGGATEAFF
cdr3_nt: TGTGCCAGCAGAGGCCTTGCAGGGGGCGCGACTGAAGCTTTCTTT
clone_size: .
d_call: TRBD1
j_call: TRBJ1-1
v_call: TRBV28

cdr3_aa: CASIGDEKLFF
cdr3_nt: TGTGCCAGCATCGGGGATGAAAAACTGTTTTTT
clone_size: once
d_call: .
j_call: TRBJ1-4
v_call: TRBV28

cdr3_aa: CASSSGRGTEAFF
cdr3_nt: TGTGCCAGTAGTAGTGGACGGGGCACTGAAGCTTTCTTT
clone_size: .
d_call: .
j_call: TRBJ1-1
v_call: TRBV19

cdr3_aa: CASSPLETLSNQPQHF
cdr3_nt: TGCGCCAGCAGCCCCCTAGAGACCCTTAGCAATCAGCCCCAGCATTTT
clone_size: .
d_call: .
j_call: TRBJ1-5
v_call: TRBV4-1

cdr3_aa: CASRRIKNTEAFF
cdr3_nt: TGTGCCAGCAGGCGGATTAAGAACACTGAAGCTTTCTTT
clone_size: .
d_call: .
j_call: TRBJ1-1
v_call: TRBV6-5

cdr3_aa: CASSPNRDRNTEAFF
cdr3_nt: TGTGCCAGCAGCCCCAACCGGGACAGGAACACTGAAGCTTTCTTT
clone_size: .
d_call: TRBD1
j_call: TRBJ1-1
v_call: TRBV5-4

cdr3_aa: CASSATSFRSYNEQFF
cdr3_nt: TGTGCCAGCAGCGCGACTAGCTTCCGCTCCTACAATGAGCAGTTCTTC
clone_size: .
d_call: TRBD2
j_call: TRBJ2-1
v_call: TRBV9

cdr3_aa: CASSFSGAWETQYF
cdr3_nt: TGTGCCAGCAGTTTCAGCGGGGCCTGGGAGACCCAGTACTTC
clone_size: few
d_call: TRBD2
j_call: TRBJ2-5
v_call: TRBV27

cdr3_aa: CASSLDRRRKASGANVLTF
cdr3_nt: TGTGCCAGCAGCTTAGATCGACGGAGAAAGGCATCCGGGGCCAACGTCCTGACTTTC
clone_size: once
d_call: .
j_call: TRBJ2-6
v_call: TRBV7-2

cdr3_aa: CASSLVSGGYYNEQFF
cdr3_nt: TGCGCCAGCAGCTTGGTTAGCGGGGGATACTACAATGAGCAGTTCTTC
clone_size: once
d_call: TRBD2
j_call: TRBJ2-1
v_call: TRBV5-1

cdr3_aa: CASSLDSGGAYEQYF
cdr3_nt: TGTGCCAGCAGCTTAGATTCGGGGGGAGCCTACGAGCAGTACTTC
clone_size: .
d_call: TRBD2
j_call: TRBJ2-7
v_call: TRBV11-2

cdr3_aa: CASSIVDRNGYTF
cdr3_nt: TGTGCCAGTAGTATAGTCGACAGGAATGGCTACACCTTC
clone_size: .
d_call: .
j_call: TRBJ1-2
v_call: TRBV19

cdr3_aa: CASSINQGTGQPQHF
cdr3_nt: TGTGCCAGCAGTATCAATCAGGGGACGGGGCAGCCCCAGCATTTT
clone_size: .
d_call: .
j_call: TRBJ1-5
v_call: TRBV27

cdr3_aa: CASSWTGTAGELFF
cdr3_nt: TGTGCCAGTAGTTGGACAGGGACCGCCGGGGAGCTGTTTTTT
clone_size: once
d_call: TRBD1
j_call: TRBJ2-2
v_call: TRBV19

cdr3_aa: CASSVGQGSSGNTIYF
cdr3_nt: TGCGCCAGCAGCGTCGGACAGGGGAGCTCGGGAAACACCATATATTTT
clone_size: few
d_call: TRBD1
j_call: TRBJ1-3
v_call: TRBV5-1

cdr3_aa: CASSSVGTGLYGYTF
cdr3_nt: TGTGCCAGCAGCTCCGTCGGGACAGGCCTCTATGGCTACACCTTC
clone_size: .
d_call: TRBD1
j_call: TRBJ1-2
v_call: TRBV3-1/TRBV3-2

cdr3_aa: CASSLYFDTEAFF
cdr3_nt: TGTGCCAGCAGTCTCTACTTTGACACTGAAGCTTTCTTT
clone_size: .
d_call: .
j_call: TRBJ1-1
v_call: TRBV6-5

cdr3_aa: CASSRTENYGYTF
cdr3_nt: TGTGCCAGCAGTCGGACTGAGAACTATGGCTACACCTTC
clone_size: few
d_call: .
j_call: TRBJ1-2
v_call: TRBV6-5

cdr3_aa: CASSQDMAWSSYNEQFF
cdr3_nt: TGCGCCAGCAGCCAAGATATGGCGTGGAGCTCCTACAATGAGCAGTTCTTC
clone_size: .
d_call: .
j_call: TRBJ2-1
v_call: TRBV4-1

cdr3_aa: CAWSVRVGGSGELFF
cdr3_nt: TGTGCCTGGAGTGTACGCGTCGGGGGGTCCGGGGAGCTGTTTTTT
clone_size: .
d_call: TRBD2
j_call: TRBJ2-2
v_call: TRBV30

cdr3_aa: CASSSFGQGGFSYNSPLHF
cdr3_nt: TGTGCCAGCAGTTCATTCGGACAGGGGGGGTTCTCCTATAATTCACCCCTCCATTTT
clone_size: .
d_call: TRBD1
j_call: TRBJ1-6
v_call: TRBV28